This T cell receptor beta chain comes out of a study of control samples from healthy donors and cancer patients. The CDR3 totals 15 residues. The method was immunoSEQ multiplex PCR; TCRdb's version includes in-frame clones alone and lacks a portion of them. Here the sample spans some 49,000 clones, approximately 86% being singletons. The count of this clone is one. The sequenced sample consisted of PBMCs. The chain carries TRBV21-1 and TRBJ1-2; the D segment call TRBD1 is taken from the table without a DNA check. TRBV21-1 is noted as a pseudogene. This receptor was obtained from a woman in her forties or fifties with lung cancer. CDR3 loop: CASSWGTGRPYGYTF. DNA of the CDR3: TGTGCCAGCAGCTGGGGGACAGGACGACCCTATGGCTACACCTTC.